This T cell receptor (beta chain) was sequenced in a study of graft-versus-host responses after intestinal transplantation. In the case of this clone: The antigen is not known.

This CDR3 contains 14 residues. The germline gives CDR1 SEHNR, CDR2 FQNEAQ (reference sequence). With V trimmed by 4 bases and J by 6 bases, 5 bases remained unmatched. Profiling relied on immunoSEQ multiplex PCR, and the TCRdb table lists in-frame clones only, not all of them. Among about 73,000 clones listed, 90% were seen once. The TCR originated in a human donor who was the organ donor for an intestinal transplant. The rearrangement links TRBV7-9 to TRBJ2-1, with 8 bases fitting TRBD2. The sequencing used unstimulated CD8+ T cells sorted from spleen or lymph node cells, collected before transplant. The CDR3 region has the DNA TGTGCCAGCAGCTGGGCCGGGACTAGCAATGAGCAGTTCTTC. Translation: CASSWAGTSNEQFF.